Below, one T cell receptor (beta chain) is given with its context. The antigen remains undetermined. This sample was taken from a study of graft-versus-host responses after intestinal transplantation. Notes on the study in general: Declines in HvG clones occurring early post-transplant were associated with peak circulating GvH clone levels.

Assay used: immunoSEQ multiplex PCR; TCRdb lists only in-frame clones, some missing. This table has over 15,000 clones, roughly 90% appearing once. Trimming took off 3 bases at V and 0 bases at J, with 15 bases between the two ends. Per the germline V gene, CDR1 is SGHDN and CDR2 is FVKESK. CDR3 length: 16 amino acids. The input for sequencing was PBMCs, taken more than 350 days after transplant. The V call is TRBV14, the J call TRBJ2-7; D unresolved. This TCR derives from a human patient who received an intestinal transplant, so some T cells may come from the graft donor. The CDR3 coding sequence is TGTGCCAGCAGCCAGGATTTTAAGCAACTCTCCTACGAGCAGTACTTC. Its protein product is CASSQDFKQLSYEQYF.